This T cell receptor (beta chain) was recovered during a study of T cells in Graves' hyperthyroidism and ophthalmopathy. Study-wide results and limits: The model anticipated ophthalmopathy a median approximately 6.7 months pre-onset.

This clonotype has more than one count but fewer than ten. What it binds is unknown. This CDR3 comprises 13 residues. V shed 6 bases, J shed 5 bases, and the junction held 6 bases outside the gene matches. Germline values: CDR1 SGHTA, CDR2 FQGNSA. TCR beta CDR3 sequences were amplified from RNA transcripts. In the first-round RT-PCR of the TCR CDR3, the HTBI primer set was used. TCRdb called the multiplex PCR reads again in MiXCR, with one record for every CDR3 protein. The sample has hundreds of thousands of distinct CDR3 sequences, 40% to 55% seen once. Specimen: peripheral blood or thyroid tissue (not recorded which). The TCR originated in a woman aged 18-35 years with Graves' hyperthyroidism. V and J are TRBV7-2 and TRBJ2-5, with TRBD2 matching 7 bases. CDR3: CASRIAGPETQYF. In DNA form, the CDR3 reads TGTGCCAGCAGGATAGCGGGCCCCGAGACCCAGTACTTC.